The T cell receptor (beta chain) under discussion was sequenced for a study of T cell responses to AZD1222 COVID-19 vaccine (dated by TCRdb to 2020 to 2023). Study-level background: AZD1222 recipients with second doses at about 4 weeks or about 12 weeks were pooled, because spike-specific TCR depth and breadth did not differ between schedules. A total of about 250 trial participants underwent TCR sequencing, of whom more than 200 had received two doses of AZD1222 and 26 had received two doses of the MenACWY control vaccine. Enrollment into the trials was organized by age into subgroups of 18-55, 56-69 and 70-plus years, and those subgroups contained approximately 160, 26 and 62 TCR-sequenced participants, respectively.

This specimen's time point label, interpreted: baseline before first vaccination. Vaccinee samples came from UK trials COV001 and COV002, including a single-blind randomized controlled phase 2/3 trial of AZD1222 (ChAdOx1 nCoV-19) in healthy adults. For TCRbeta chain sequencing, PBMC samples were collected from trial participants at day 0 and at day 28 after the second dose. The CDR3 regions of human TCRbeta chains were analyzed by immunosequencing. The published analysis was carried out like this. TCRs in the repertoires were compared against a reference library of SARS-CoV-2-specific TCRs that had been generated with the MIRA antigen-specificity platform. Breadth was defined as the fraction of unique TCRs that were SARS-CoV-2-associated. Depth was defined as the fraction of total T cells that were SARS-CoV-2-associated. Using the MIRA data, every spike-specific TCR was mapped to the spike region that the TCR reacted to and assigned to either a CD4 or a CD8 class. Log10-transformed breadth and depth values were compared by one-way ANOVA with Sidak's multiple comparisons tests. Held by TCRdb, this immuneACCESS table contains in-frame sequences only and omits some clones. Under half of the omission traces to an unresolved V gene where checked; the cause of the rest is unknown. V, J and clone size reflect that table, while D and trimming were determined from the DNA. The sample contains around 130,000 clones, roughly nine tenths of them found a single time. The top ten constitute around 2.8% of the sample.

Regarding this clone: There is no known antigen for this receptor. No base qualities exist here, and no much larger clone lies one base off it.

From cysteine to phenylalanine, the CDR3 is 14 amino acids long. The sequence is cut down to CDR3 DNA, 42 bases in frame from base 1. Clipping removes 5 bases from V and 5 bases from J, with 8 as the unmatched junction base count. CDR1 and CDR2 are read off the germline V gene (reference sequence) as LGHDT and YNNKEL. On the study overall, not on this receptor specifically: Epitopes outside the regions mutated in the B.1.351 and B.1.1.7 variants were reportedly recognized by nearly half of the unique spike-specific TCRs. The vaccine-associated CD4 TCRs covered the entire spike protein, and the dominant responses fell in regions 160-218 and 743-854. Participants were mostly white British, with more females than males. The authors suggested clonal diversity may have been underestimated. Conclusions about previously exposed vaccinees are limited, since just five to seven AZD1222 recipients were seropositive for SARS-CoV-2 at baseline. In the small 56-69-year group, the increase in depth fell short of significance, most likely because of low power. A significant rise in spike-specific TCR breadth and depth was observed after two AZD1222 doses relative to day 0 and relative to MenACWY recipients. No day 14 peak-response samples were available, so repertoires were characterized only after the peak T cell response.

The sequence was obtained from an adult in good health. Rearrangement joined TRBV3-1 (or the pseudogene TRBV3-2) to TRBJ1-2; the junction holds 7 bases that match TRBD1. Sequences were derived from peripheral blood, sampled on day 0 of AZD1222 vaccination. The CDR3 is CASSVRQGGYGYTF. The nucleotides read TGTGCCAGCAGCGTCCGACAGGGCGGGTATGGCTACACCTTC.